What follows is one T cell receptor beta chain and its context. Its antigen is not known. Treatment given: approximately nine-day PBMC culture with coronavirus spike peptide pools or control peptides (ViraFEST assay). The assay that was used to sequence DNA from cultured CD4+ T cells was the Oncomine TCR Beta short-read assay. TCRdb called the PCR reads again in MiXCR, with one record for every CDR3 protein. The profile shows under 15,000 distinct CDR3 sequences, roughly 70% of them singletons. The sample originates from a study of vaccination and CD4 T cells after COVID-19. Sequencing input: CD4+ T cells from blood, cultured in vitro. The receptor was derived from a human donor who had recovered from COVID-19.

Here the CDR3 reads CASEGNYGYTF. The CDR3, as DNA: TGTGCCAGCGAGGGTAACTATGGCTACACCTTC. The rearrangement joins TRBV25-1 to TRBJ1-2; D not certain. Germline V gene lookup returns CDR1 MGHDK and CDR2 SYGVNS. CDR3 length: 11 residues. Trimming took 8 bases from V and 1 from J, leaving 5 bases between them.